The sequence of this TCR beta chain was determined in a study of shared clonotypes between healthy human individuals. Study-level points and caveats: What naive subsets generally showed was a larger estimated richness than memory subsets showed. Across a handful of donors, naive CD4 shared approximately 4.5%, naive CD8 3% to 3.5%, memory CD4 2% to 2.5%, memory CD8 0.4% to 0.5%.

A note on this clone: The antigen is not known.

Sequencing was performed with immunoSEQ multiplex PCR; in TCRdb, only in-frame clones are kept and a portion is missing. The sample has about 2 million clones; about 95% are singletons. V was pared by 5 bases and J by 9 bases, with 2 bases of the junction left unmatched. The CDR3 is 13 amino acids. Per germline, CDR1 SNHLY and CDR2 FYNNEI. Every contributor of samples was a Caucasian grown-up residing in Nashville, Tennessee. The TCR was taken from a young man in good health. V usage is TRBV2 and J usage is TRBJ2-1; TRBD2 matches 12 bases. The sequencing input was naive CD4+ T cells sorted from blood. Subset of the sample: CD45RA+ positively selected. The CDR3 region has the DNA TGTGCCAGCAGTTTGGGACTAGCGGGTGAGCAGTTCTTC. This translates into CASSLGLAGEQFF.